Listed below are T cell receptor beta chains from one sample, sequenced in a study of CD8+ T cells in alopecia areata. Here immunoSEQ multiplex PCR was the method, and the copy in TCRdb shows in-frame clones only, minus some. The data show around 140,000 clones, roughly 46% seen once. Sequencing used CD4+ T cells sorted from blood, obtained at week 0. These receptors were collected from a human donor with alopecia areata. The CDR3 runs from the conserved cysteine through the conserved F or W. D genes are given only for firm matches.

-	TRBV30	13	TRBJ1-1	CAFKRTANTEAFF
TRBD2	TRBV2	17	TRBJ2-7	CASSGPAGGPRSYEQYF
-	TRBV19	12	TRBJ1-2	CASSNHLVGYTF
TRBD1	TRBV18	13	TRBJ1-1	CASQRDSDTEAFF
-	TRBV7-9	16	TRBJ1-1	CASSFRGGNGPTEAFF
-	TRBV15	13	TRBJ2-1	CATSRDKRHEQFF
-	TRBV29-1	11	TRBJ1-3	CSVEERNTIYF
TRBD2	TRBV5-1	13	TRBJ2-7	CASSSLAGYEQYF
-	TRBV4-2	12	TRBJ2-3	CASSLSVDTQYF
-	TRBV30	14	TRBJ2-2	CAWLAGLGPGELFF
TRBD2	TRBV18	13	TRBJ2-3	CASSSGRADTQYF
TRBD2	TRBV5-1	16	TRBJ2-7	CASSPGPSGRVYEQYF
-	TRBV28	14	TRBJ2-2	CASTLGTRVGELFF
-	TRBV7-9	11	TRBJ1-1	CASSLLPEAFF
-	TRBV6-5	13	TRBJ2-7	CASSLTRGGEQYF
-	TRBV7-8	14	TRBJ2-1	CASSLGDSNNEQFF
TRBD2	TRBV29-1	16	TRBJ2-3	CSVRRRLAGGTDTQYF
-	TRBV6-5	13	TRBJ2-2	CASRGEGTGELFF
-	TRBV15	14	TRBJ1-5	CATSSLRANQPQHF
TRBD1	TRBV10-3	14	TRBJ2-3	CAISEGQEADTQYF
-	TRBV4-3	14	TRBJ2-5	CASSQAGSQETQYF
-	TRBV7-2	12	TRBJ2-1	CASSRDYNEQFF
-	TRBV29-1	13	TRBJ2-1	CSVGSRGRDEQFF
-	TRBV7-9	14	TRBJ1-2	CASSLDISTYGYTF
TRBD2	TRBV30	16	TRBJ2-5	CAWSQTSGRAAETQYF
-	TRBV29-1	15	TRBJ2-1	CSVETELGYAAEQFF
-	TRBV5-6	15	TRBJ2-3	CASSRGRGGTDTQYF
-	TRBV9	17	TRBJ2-4	CASSQGEYGDVKNIQYF
-	TRBV30	13	TRBJ2-5	CAWSVQGAETQYF
TRBD2	TRBV11-2	15	TRBJ2-3	CASSPQGTSGRAQYF
TRBD1	TRBV29-1	11	TRBJ2-1	CSVRTGNEQFF
-	TRBV29-1	12	TRBJ2-1	CSVGSSYNEQFF
-	TRBV18	13	TRBJ1-1	CASSVTQGGEAFF
-	TRBV4-1	16	TRBJ2-3	CASSQGLLPEGSTQYF